The rows below give T cell receptor beta chains drawn from one sample of a study of blood T cell repertoires in COVID-19. TCRdb's copy holds only in-frame clones and misses some; the assay was immunoSEQ multiplex PCR. The data hold 490,000 or so clones, with roughly nine tenths observed a single time. The material sequenced was PBMCs or T cells enriched from blood (not recorded which). These receptors originate from an older woman who had recovered from COVID-19. CDR3s include the opening cysteine and the closing phenylalanine or tryptophan. The order of the fields is clone size, V gene, D gene, J gene, CDR3 DNA, CDR3 protein. A D gene is named only where the DNA matches it firmly. Rows give clone size only sometimes, using once, few, many, or a class for an expanded clone.

clone size: NA; V gene: TRBV12-5; D gene: TRBD1; J gene: TRBJ2-7; CDR3 DNA: TGTGCTAGTGGTTTGGTACTAGGTAGGGGGCTATACGAGCAGTACTTC; CDR3 protein: CASGLVLGRGLYEQYF
clone size: NA; V gene: TRBV18; D gene: NA; J gene: TRBJ1-1; CDR3 DNA: TGTGCCAGCCGTAAATCGTTGAACACTGAAGCTTTCTTT; CDR3 protein: CASRKSLNTEAFF
clone size: NA; V gene: TRBV3-1/TRBV3-2; D gene: TRBD1; J gene: TRBJ2-2; CDR3 DNA: TGTGCCAGCAGAGCGGGACAGGGAGCCATTTTGAACACCGGGGAGCTGTTTTTT; CDR3 protein: CASRAGQGAILNTGELFF
clone size: NA; V gene: TRBV6-2/TRBV6-3; D gene: TRBD1; J gene: TRBJ2-2; CDR3 DNA: TGTGCCAGCAGCAAGACCGCCGGGACAGGTATCCCGGGACTCCAAGTTGGGGAGCTGTTTTTT; CDR3 protein: CASSKTAGTGIPGLQVGELFF
clone size: NA; V gene: TRBV19; D gene: NA; J gene: TRBJ2-3; CDR3 DNA: TGTGCCAGTACCAAACCGGGAGACGAACGTACGCAGTATTTT; CDR3 protein: CASTKPGDERTQYF
clone size: NA; V gene: TRBV19; D gene: NA; J gene: TRBJ1-3; CDR3 DNA: TGTGCCACCACCCCGGGTTCCCTCGGAAACACCATATATTTT; CDR3 protein: CATTPGSLGNTIYF
clone size: few; V gene: TRBV10-3; D gene: NA; J gene: TRBJ2-3; CDR3 DNA: TGTGCCATCAGTGAGTCGACCCAAAGCGGAGGGTACACAGATACGCAGTATTTT; CDR3 protein: CAISESTQSGGYTDTQYF
clone size: NA; V gene: TRBV11-2; D gene: TRBD1; J gene: TRBJ1-1; CDR3 DNA: TGTGCCAGCAGCTCCCGACAGGGTTTGGCGTATGAAGCTTTCTTT; CDR3 protein: CASSSRQGLAYEAFF
clone size: NA; V gene: TRBV9; D gene: NA; J gene: TRBJ1-1; CDR3 DNA: TGTGCCAGCAGCGTAGGGGAGGACACTGAAGCTTTCTTT; CDR3 protein: CASSVGEDTEAFF
clone size: NA; V gene: TRBV18; D gene: TRBD2; J gene: TRBJ2-3; CDR3 DNA: TGTGCCAGCTCACCAGGACTAGCGGGGACCTCAGATACGCAGTATTTT; CDR3 protein: CASSPGLAGTSDTQYF
clone size: few; V gene: TRBV2; D gene: TRBD1; J gene: TRBJ1-2; CDR3 DNA: TGTGCCAGCAGTCCGGGACAGGGAACTGGCTACACCTTC; CDR3 protein: CASSPGQGTGYTF
clone size: NA; V gene: TRBV6-6; D gene: NA; J gene: TRBJ1-1; CDR3 DNA: TGTGCCAGCAGTTACAACCAGGCAAACACTGAAGCTTTCTTT; CDR3 protein: CASSYNQANTEAFF
clone size: NA; V gene: TRBV19; D gene: NA; J gene: TRBJ1-5; CDR3 DNA: TGTGCCAGTAGTCGGAGGGGAGTTGGTCAGCCCCAGCATTTT; CDR3 protein: CASSRRGVGQPQHF
clone size: NA; V gene: TRBV2; D gene: TRBD1; J gene: TRBJ1-6; CDR3 DNA: TGTGCCAGCCGAAGGACAGGGGAGTACTCACCCCTCCACTTT; CDR3 protein: CASRRTGEYSPLHF
clone size: NA; V gene: TRBV21-1; D gene: NA; J gene: TRBJ2-3; CDR3 DNA: TGTGCCAGCAGCAAGGAAATTCAGACTAGCGGGAACACAGATACGCAGTATTTT; CDR3 protein: CASSKEIQTSGNTDTQYF
clone size: NA; V gene: TRBV3-1/TRBV3-2; D gene: TRBD1; J gene: TRBJ1-2; CDR3 DNA: TGTGCCAGCAGCCTCGCTGGGGACAGTAACTATGGCTACACCTTC; CDR3 protein: CASSLAGDSNYGYTF
clone size: NA; V gene: TRBV3-1/TRBV3-2; D gene: TRBD2; J gene: TRBJ2-1; CDR3 DNA: TGTGCCAGCAGCCAAGTGGCGGGAGGTTACAATGAGCAGTTCTTC; CDR3 protein: CASSQVAGGYNEQFF
clone size: NA; V gene: TRBV28; D gene: NA; J gene: TRBJ1-2; CDR3 DNA: TGTGCCAGCAGGGGGGCCGTTACCTACTATGGCTACACCTTC; CDR3 protein: CASRGAVTYYGYTF
clone size: once; V gene: TRBV6-5; D gene: NA; J gene: TRBJ2-5; CDR3 DNA: TGTGCCAGCAGTTCCGACAGATGGGAGACCCAGTACTTC; CDR3 protein: CASSSDRWETQYF
clone size: few; V gene: TRBV5-5; D gene: NA; J gene: TRBJ1-5; CDR3 DNA: TGTGCCAGCAGCCCCTCCGGTCAGCCCCAGCATTTT; CDR3 protein: CASSPSGQPQHF
clone size: NA; V gene: TRBV29-1; D gene: TRBD1; J gene: TRBJ1-2; CDR3 DNA: TGCAGCGTTGAGGGACAGGGACCTAACTATGGCTACACCTTC; CDR3 protein: CSVEGQGPNYGYTF
clone size: NA; V gene: TRBV5-1; D gene: NA; J gene: TRBJ2-5; CDR3 DNA: TGCGCCAGCAGCGGGGAGATTGGAATCGAGACCCAGTACTTC; CDR3 protein: CASSGEIGIETQYF